The clone carrying this TCR beta chain was observed a few times. The antigen is unknown. These data are taken from a study of identical twins. General study findings and limits: Excess low generation probability was seen in twin-shared out-of-frame alpha sequences. Models came in too low on out-of-frame TCR alpha sharing in monozygotic twins.

A universal primer site was added by template switching, and unique molecular identifiers were carried by the cDNA. TCRdb called the 5' RACE reads again in MiXCR, with one record for every CDR3 protein. This table has some 1,700,000 distinct CDR3 sequences, 25% to 35% appearing once. The CDR3 totals 13 residues. Looked up from germline, CDR1 is ENHRY and CDR2 is SYGVKD. Trimming stripped 10 bases from V and 2 bases from J, with 15 bases between. The sequence was collected from a newborn girl in good health. The sample comprised cord blood. This chain links TRBV10-3 with TRBJ2-7, with D possibly matching TRBD2 (5 bases). The CDR3 DNA sequence: TGTGCCACGTCAGAACTAGGGACCTACGAGCAGTACTTC. Residues: CATSELGTYEQYF.